The 8 T cell receptor beta chains listed next were all sequenced from one sample in a study of tumor-infiltrating lymphocytes in primary liver carcinoma. Reverse transcription of about 500 ng total RNA with a constant-region primer produced TCR beta cDNA. TCR beta libraries came from three nested multiplex PCR rounds using slightly modified ARM-PCR. The first two PCR rounds used TRBV1-TRBV30 primers with a Cbeta primer, approximately 10 cycles each. Each CDR3 protein gets one entry after TCRdb re-called the multiplex PCR reads with MiXCR. The sample has 300,000 to 400,000 distinct CDR3 sequences; approximately 65% are singletons. For blood RNA, unsorted whole blood served as the source, and germline DNA was extracted too. The sample consisted of peripheral blood. The receptor set was obtained from a man aged 40-50 years with primary liver carcinoma and hepatitis B virus infection.

The rearrangement uses TRBV11-2 and TRBJ2-7, with no clear D. CDR1 and CDR2 (germline): SGHAT, FQNNGV. The CDR3 contains 17 residues. Between the trimmed V and J ends, which lost 3 bases and 6 bases, there was a span of 24 bases. In DNA form, the CDR3 reads TGTGCCAGCAGCTTCTTCCTTCCCCCGGGCATGCTAGGCGAGCAGTACTTC. Its translation: CASSFFLPPGMLGEQYF.

In this sample, this clonotype turned up once. The rearrangement links TRBV11-2 to TRBJ2-5; 13 bases map to TRBD2. Germline-derived CDR1 and CDR2 are SGHAT and FQNNGV. V was pared by 7 bases and J by 5 bases, with 13 bases of the junction left unmatched. CDR3 length equals 17 residues. CDR3 amino acids: CASNPGVTSGRQETQYF. The CDR3, as DNA: TGTGCCAGCAACCCGGGGGTGACTAGCGGGAGGCAGGAGACCCAGTACTTC.

This clonotype occurred a few times. A much more abundant neighbour one base away suggests this may be a read error. CDR3 sequence reads: CVSSEADTQYF. CDR3 coding DNA: TGTGTCAGCAGTGAAGCGGATACGCAGTATTTT. The rearrangement uses TRBV6-1 and TRBJ2-3; D gene ambiguous. Germline-derived CDR1 and CDR2 are MNHNS and SASEGT. The CDR3 has 11 amino acids.

Comment on this clonotype: An end of the junction differs from the germline gene, which may be a read error. The V gene is TRBV11-1, the J gene TRBJ2-1; 12 bases are a match to TRBD2. The CDR3 covers 15 residues. The V gene's germline CDR1 is SGHAT and CDR2 FQDESV (reference sequence). The CDR3 loop reads CANSIGLAGNNEQFF. The CDR3 coding sequence is TGTGCCAACAGCATCGGACTAGCGGGAAACAATGAGCAGTTCTTC. The full variable domain, with the rest looked up from reference TRBV11-1 and TRBJ2-1, is EAEVAQSPRYKITEKSQAVAFWCDPISGHATLYWYRQILGQGPELLVQFQDESVVDDSQLPKDRFSAERLKGVDSTLKIQPAELGDSAMYLCANSIGLAGNNEQFFGPGTRLTVL.

The chain recombines TRBV21-1 with TRBJ2-7; the table's TRBD2 call for D was not verified on the DNA. TRBV21-1 has pseudogene status. The CDR3 extends over 18 amino acids. The chain's CDR3 is CASSKIFADGGDYYEQYF. In DNA form, the CDR3 reads TGTGCCAGCAGCAAAATTTTTGCGGACGGAGGAGATTACTACGAGCAGTACTTC.

A word on this clonotype: A much larger clone lies one base from this, so it may be a read error. V usage is TRBV6-9 and J usage is TRBJ2-5, with 12 bases identical to TRBD2. The CDR3 is made up of 16 amino acids. CDR1 is MNHGY and CDR2 is SVAAGI in the germline V gene. J gave up 5 bases and V 4 bases, and 8 bases lay outside the gene matches. The CDR3 DNA follows: TGTGCCAGCAGTTCGCTAACTAGCGGGAGGTGGGAGACCCAGTACTTC. Its translation: CASSSLTSGRWETQYF.

The chain uses TRBV11-2 and TRBJ2-7, with 10 bases lining up with TRBD1. The CDR3 spans 12 residues. Germline-derived CDR1 and CDR2 are SGHAT and FQNNGV. The CDR3 nucleotides read TGTGTTAGCAGCCACGGGACAGGGGAACAGTACTTC. It specifies CVSSHGTGEQYF.

About this clonotype itself: A much larger clone is a single base away; this may be a read error. This chain joins TRBV6-6 and TRBJ1-5; D remains ambiguous. The germline V gene encodes CDR1 MNHNY and CDR2 SVGAGI (reference sequence). The CDR3 loop spans 12 amino acids. The CDR3 DNA reads TGTGCCAGCAGTTTAGACCCCGAGCCCCGGCATTTT. The encoded protein is CASSLDPEPRHF.